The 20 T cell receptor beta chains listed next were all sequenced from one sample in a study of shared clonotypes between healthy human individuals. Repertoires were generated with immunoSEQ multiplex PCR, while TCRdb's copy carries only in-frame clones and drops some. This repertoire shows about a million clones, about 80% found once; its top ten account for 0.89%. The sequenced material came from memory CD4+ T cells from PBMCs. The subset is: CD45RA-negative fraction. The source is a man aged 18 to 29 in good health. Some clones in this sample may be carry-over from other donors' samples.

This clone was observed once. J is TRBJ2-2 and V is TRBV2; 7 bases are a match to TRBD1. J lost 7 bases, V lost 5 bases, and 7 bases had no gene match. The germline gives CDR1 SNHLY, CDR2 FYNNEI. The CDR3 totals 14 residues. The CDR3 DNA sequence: TGTGCCAGCAGTAGGGACAGAGTGCTCGGGGAGCTGTTTTTT. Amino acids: CASSRDRVLGELFF.

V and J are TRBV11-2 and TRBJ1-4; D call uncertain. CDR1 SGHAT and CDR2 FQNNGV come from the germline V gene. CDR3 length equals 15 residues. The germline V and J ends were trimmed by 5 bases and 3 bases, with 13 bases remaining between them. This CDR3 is CASSPRFTANEKLFF. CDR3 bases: TGTGCCAGCAGCCCACGATTTACAGCTAATGAAAAACTGTTTTTT.

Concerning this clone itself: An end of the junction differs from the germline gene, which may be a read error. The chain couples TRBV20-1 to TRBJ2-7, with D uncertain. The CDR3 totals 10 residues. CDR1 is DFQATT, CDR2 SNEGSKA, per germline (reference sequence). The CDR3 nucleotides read TGCAGTGCTAGCTCCAACGAGCAGTACTTC. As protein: CSASSNEQYF.

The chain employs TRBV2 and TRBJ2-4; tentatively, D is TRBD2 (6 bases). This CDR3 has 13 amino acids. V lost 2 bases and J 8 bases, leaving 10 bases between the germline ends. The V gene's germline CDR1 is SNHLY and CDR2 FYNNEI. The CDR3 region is CASSESWGDIQYF. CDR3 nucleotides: TGTGCCAGCAGTGAATCCTGGGGGGACATTCAGTACTTC. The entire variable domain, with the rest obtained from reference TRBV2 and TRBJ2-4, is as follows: EPEVTQTPSHQVTQMGQEVILRCVPISNHLYFYWYRQILGQKVEFLVSFYNNEISEKSEIFDDQFSVERPDGSNFTLKIRSTKLEDSAMYFCASSESWGDIQYFGAGTRLSVL.

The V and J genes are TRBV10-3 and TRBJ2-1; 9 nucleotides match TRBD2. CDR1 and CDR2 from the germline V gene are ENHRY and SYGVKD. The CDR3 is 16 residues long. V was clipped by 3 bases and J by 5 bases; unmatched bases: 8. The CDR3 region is CAISETQTSGDNEQFF. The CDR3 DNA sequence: TGTGCCATCAGTGAAACTCAGACTAGCGGCGACAATGAGCAGTTCTTC.

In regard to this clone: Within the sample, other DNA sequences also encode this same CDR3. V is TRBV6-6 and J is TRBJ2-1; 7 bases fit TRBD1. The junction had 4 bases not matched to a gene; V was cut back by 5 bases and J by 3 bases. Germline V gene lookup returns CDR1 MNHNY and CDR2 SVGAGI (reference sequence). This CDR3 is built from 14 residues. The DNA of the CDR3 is TGTGCCAGCAGTGGGGCAGGGGGCTACAATGAGCAGTTCTTC. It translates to CASSGAGGYNEQFF.

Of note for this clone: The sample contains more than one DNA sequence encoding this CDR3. CDR3: CASSPPQGRSTGELFF. As DNA, the CDR3 is TGTGCCAGCTCACCACCACAGGGCCGTAGCACCGGGGAGCTGTTTTTT. V usage is TRBV18 and J usage is TRBJ2-2; D is possibly TRBD1 (6 bases). Germline CDR1 is KGHSH and CDR2 is LQKENI. The germline V and J ends were trimmed by 0 bases and 4 bases, with 12 bases remaining between them. This CDR3 spans 16 amino acids.

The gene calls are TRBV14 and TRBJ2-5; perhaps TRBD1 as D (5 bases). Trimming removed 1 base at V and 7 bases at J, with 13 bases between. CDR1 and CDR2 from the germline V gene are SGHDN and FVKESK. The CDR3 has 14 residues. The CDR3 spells CASSQVRVQGTQYF. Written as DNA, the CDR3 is TGTGCCAGCAGCCAAGTTAGGGTCCAGGGGACCCAGTACTTC.

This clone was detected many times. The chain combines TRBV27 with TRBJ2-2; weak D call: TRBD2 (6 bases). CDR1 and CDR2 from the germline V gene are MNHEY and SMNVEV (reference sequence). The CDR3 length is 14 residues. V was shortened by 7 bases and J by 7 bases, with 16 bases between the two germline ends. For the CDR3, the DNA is TGTGCCAGCACCCCTGGGCGGGGCGGCGGGGAGCTGTTTTTT. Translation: CASTPGRGGGELFF.

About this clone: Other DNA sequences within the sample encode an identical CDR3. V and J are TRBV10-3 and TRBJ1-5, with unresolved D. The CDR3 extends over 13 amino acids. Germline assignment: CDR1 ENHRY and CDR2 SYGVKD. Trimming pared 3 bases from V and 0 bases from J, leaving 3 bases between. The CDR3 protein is CAISEYSNQPQHF. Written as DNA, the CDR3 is TGTGCCATCAGTGAATATAGCAATCAGCCCCAGCATTTT.

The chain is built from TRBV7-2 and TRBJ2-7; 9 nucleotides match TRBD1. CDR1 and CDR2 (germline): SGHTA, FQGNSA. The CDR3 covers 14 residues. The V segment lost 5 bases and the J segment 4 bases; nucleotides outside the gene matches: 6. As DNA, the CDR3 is TGTGCCAGCAGCAGCGGGACAGGGATGTACGAGCAGTACTTC. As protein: CASSSGTGMYEQYF. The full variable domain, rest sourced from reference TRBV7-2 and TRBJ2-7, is GAGVSQSPSNKVTEKGKDVELRCDPISGHTALYWYRQSLGQGLEFLIYFQGNSAPDKSGLPSDRFSAERTGGSVSTLTIQRTQQEDSAVYLCASSSGTGMYEQYFGPGTRLTVT.

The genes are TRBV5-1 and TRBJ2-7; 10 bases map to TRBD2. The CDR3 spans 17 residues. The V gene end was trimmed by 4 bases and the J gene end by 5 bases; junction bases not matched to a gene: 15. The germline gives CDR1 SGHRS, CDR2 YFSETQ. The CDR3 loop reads CASSLLGWASGSHEQYF. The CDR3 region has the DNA TGCGCCAGCAGCCTGTTAGGGTGGGCTAGCGGGAGCCACGAGCAGTACTTC.

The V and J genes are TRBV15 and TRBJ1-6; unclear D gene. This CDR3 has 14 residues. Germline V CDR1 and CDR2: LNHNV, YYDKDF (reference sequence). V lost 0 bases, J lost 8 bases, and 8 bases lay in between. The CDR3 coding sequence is TGTGCCACCAGCAGAGATCATGTGGATTCACCCCTCCACTTT. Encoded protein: CATSRDHVDSPLHF. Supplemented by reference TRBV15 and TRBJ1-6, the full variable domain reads DAMVIQNPRYQVTQFGKPVTLSCSQTLNHNVMYWYQQKSSQAPKLLFHYYDKDFNNEADTPDNFQSRRPNTSFCFLDIRSPGLGDTAMYLCATSRDHVDSPLHFGNGTRLTVT.

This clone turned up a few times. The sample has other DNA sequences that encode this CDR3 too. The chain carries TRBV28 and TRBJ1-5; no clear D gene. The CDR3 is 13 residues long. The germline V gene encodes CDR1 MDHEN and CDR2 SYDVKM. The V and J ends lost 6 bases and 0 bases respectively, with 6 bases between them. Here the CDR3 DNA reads TGTGCCAGCAGGACGGATAGCAATCAGCCCCAGCATTTT. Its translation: CASRTDSNQPQHF.

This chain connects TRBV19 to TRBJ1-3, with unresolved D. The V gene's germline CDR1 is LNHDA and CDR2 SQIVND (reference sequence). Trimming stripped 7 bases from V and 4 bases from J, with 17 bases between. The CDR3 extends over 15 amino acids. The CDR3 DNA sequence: TGTGCCAGTAATGCTGGCCCAATTTTCGGAAACACCATATATTTT. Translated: CASNAGPIFGNTIYF.

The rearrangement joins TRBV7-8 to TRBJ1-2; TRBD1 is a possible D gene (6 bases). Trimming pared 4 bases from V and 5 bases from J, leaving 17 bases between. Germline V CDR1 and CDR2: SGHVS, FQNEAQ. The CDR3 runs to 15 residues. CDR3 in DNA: TGTGCCAGCAGCTCTCAGGACAGCCAAATTTATGGCTACACCTTC. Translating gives CASSSQDSQIYGYTF.

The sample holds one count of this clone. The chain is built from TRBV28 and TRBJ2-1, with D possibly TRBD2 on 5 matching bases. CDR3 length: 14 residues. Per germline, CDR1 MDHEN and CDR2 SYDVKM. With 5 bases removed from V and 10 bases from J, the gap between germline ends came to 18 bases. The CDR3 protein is CASSEGSAVWEQFF. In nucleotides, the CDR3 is TGTGCCAGCAGTGAGGGATCCGCGGTCTGGGAGCAGTTCTTC.

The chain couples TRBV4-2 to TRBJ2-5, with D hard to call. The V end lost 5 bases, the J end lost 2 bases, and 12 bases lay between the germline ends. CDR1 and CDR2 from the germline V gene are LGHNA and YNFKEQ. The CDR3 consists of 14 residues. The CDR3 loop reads CASSLTGPQETQYF. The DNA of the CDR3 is TGTGCCAGCAGCTTGACCGGGCCGCAAGAGACCCAGTACTTC.

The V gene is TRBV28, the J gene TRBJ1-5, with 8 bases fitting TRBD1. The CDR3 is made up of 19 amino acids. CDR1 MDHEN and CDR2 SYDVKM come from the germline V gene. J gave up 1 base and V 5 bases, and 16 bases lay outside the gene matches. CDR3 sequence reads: CASSDNRGVGRRSNQPQHF. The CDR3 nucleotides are TGTGCCAGCAGTGACAACAGGGGGGTCGGAAGGAGAAGCAATCAGCCCCAGCATTTT.

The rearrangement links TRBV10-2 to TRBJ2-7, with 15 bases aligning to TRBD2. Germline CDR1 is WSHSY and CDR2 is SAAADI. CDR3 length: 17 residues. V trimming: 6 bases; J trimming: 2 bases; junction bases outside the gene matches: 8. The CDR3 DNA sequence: TGCGCCAGCAGGGACTGGACTAGCGGGAGGGCCGCCTACGAGCAGTACTTC. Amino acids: CASRDWTSGRAAYEQYF.